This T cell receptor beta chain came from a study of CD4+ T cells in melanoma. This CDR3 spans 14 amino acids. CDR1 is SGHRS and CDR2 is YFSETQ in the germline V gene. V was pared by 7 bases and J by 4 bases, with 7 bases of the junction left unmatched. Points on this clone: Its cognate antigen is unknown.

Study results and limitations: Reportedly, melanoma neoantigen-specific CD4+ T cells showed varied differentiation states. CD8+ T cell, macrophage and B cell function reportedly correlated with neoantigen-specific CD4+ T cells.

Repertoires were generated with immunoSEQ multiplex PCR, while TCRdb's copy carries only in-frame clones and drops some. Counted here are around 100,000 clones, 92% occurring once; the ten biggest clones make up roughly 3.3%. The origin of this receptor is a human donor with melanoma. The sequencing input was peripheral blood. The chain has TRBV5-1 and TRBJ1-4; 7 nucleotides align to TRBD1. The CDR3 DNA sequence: TGCGCCAGCCGCAGGGACAGCTTTAATGAAAAACTGTTTTTT. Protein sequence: CASRRDSFNEKLFF.